This TCR beta chain was sequenced in a study of blood T cell repertoires in COVID-19. Per the authors' pipeline: Estimation of nucleated cell counts was performed using reference gene primer amplification. TCRdb keeps only in-frame clones here, not all; method: immunoSEQ multiplex PCR. The V and J calls and the clone size are those of that table, but D and trimming were determined from the DNA. The sample lists over 200,000 clones, roughly four fifths occurring once. The CDR3 length is 13 residues. V lost 3 bases and J 7 bases, leaving 12 bases between the germline ends. Germline V gene sequence: CDR1 MNHNS, CDR2 SASEGT.

This TCR derives from a man aged 55 to 69 who had recovered from COVID-19. The sequencing input was PBMCs or T cells enriched from blood (not recorded which). The chain is built from TRBV6-1 and TRBJ1-2, with TRBD1 as a possible D gene (6 bases). Written as DNA, the CDR3 is TGTGCCAGCAGTGACAGGGACATATTTGGCTACACCTTC. Amino acids: CASSDRDIFGYTF.